This T cell receptor beta chain was captured by sequencing in a study of blood T cells in healthy people across ages. The authors ran a second PCR of about 7 to 12 cycles using a sample-barcoded 5' primer and a J-beta primer mix. Every sample gave at least 2.5 million paired-end reads containing CDR3. TCRdb reanalysed the 5' RACE reads using MiXCR and keeps one entry per CDR3 protein. Among around 1,900,000 distinct CDR3 sequences listed, about two fifths were seen once. This clonotype was found a few times. Antigen: not known. General study findings and limits: What prevented conclusive comparison of naive and antigen-experienced cells was that PBMCs were unsorted.

This TCR was sampled from a human donor in good health. The source material was blood.

This chain's CDR3 is CASSHGPTDSYEQYF. The CDR3 nucleotides are TGTGCCAGCAGCCATGGCCCGACAGATTCCTATGAGCAGTACTTC. The chain has TRBV7-6 and TRBJ2-5; maybe TRBD1 (5 bases). Trimming removed 5 bases at V and 11 bases at J, with 24 bases between. This CDR3 has 15 residues. CDR1 and CDR2 from the germline V gene are SGHVS and FNYEAQ.